The rows below give T cell receptor beta chains drawn from one sample of a study of post-analysis software for immune sequencing data. Each CDR3 protein gets one entry after TCRdb re-called the PCR reads with MiXCR. Of roughly 400,000 distinct CDR3 sequences in the sample, about 39% are singletons; the top ten hold 7.5% to 8.5%. The specimen sequenced was blood. These receptors originate from a girl aged 2 to 9 with multiple sclerosis. The CDR3 runs from the conserved cysteine through the conserved F or W. Fields, in order: CDR3 protein, D gene, V gene. The D gene is left open where the match is weak.

CDR3 protein: CASSFYGGSTYEQYF
D gene: .
V gene: TRBV28

CDR3 protein: CASSLVMGAHEQYF
D gene: .
V gene: TRBV7-9

CDR3 protein: CASSLYRGEQFF
D gene: .
V gene: TRBV27

CDR3 protein: CASSLLKADTQYF
D gene: .
V gene: TRBV28

CDR3 protein: CASSSGFSGANVLTF
D gene: .
V gene: TRBV7-9

CDR3 protein: CASSLGPAGGYNEQFF
D gene: TRBD2
V gene: TRBV7-8

CDR3 protein: CAGSYSIEGPFF
D gene: .
V gene: TRBV6-2/TRBV6-3

CDR3 protein: CASSFPGRDVAGGQFF
D gene: TRBD2
V gene: TRBV28

CDR3 protein: CATSRGASQTYEQYF
D gene: .
V gene: TRBV15

CDR3 protein: CATSVKGLSYNEQFF
D gene: .
V gene: TRBV24-1

CDR3 protein: CASRGPGSYGYTF
D gene: .
V gene: TRBV28

CDR3 protein: CASSPYGRNSPLHF
D gene: .
V gene: TRBV4-1

CDR3 protein: CSVEKAGVSQETQYF
D gene: TRBD2
V gene: TRBV29-1

CDR3 protein: CASSLTLNGYTF
D gene: .
V gene: TRBV7-2

CDR3 protein: CASSQGDGGANEQFF
D gene: .
V gene: TRBV4-2

CDR3 protein: CASSFSPPNVNEQFF
D gene: .
V gene: TRBV5-1

CDR3 protein: CASTSSGRYEQYF
D gene: TRBD2
V gene: TRBV6-2/TRBV6-3